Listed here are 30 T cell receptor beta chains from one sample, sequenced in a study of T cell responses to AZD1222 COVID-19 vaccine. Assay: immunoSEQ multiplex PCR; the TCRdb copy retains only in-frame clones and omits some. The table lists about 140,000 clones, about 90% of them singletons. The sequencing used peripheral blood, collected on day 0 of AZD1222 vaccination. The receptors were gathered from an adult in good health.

The CDR3 bases are TGTGCCAGCAGCTTGGCGGGGGCACATAACACTGAAGCTTTCTTT. Protein sequence: CASSLAGAHNTEAFF. J is TRBJ1-1 and V is TRBV5-4, with D perhaps matching TRBD1 (6 bases). Trimming stripped 0 bases from V and 2 bases from J, with 11 bases between. The CDR3 covers 15 residues. Germline V CDR1 and CDR2: SGHNT, YYREEE (reference sequence).

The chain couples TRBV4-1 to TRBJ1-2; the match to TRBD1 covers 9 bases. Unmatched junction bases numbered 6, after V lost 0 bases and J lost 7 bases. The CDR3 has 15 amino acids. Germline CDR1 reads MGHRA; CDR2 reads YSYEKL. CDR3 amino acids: CASSQEEQGARGYTF. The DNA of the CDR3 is TGCGCCAGCAGCCAAGAGGAACAGGGGGCGCGTGGCTACACCTTC.

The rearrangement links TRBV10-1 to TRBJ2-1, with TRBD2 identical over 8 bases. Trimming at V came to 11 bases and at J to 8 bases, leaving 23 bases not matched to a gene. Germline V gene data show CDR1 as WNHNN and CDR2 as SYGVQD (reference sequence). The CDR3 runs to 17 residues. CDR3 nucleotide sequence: TGCGCCCCCACGCGACCTAGCGGGCTCCCCCAGTCGGATGAGCAGTTCTTC. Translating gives CAPTRPSGLPQSDEQFF.

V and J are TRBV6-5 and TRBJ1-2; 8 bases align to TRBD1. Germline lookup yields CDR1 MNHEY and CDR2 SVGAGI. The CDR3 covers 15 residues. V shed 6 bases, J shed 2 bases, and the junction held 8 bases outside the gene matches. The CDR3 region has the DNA TGTGCCAGCAGCCGGATTCAGGGGGCAAACTATGGCTACACCTTC. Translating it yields CASSRIQGANYGYTF.

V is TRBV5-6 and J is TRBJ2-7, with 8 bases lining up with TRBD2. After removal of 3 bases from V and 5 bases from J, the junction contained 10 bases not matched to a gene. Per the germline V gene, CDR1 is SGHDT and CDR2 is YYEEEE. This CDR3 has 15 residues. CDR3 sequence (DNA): TGTGCCAGCAGCTGGCGGGACGGGAGGGCCGACGAGCAGTACTTC. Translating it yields CASSWRDGRADEQYF.

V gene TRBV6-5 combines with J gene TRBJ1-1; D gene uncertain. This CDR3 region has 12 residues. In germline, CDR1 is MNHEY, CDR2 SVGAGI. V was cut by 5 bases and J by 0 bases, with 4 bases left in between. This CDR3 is CASSRLNTEAFF. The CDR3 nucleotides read TGTGCCAGCAGTCGCCTGAACACTGAAGCTTTCTTT.

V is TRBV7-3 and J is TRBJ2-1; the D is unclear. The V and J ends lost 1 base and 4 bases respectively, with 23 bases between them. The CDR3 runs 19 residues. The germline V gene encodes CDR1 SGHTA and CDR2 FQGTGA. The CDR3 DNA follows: TGTGCCAGCAGCTTAAAGGGTGGGGAACCGGGCCTGTGGTACAATGAGCAGTTCTTC. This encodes CASSLKGGEPGLWYNEQFF.

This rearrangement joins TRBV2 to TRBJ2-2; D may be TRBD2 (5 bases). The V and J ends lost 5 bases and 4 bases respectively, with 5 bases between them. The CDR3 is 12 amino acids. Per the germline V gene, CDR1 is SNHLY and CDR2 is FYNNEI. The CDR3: CASSSGTGELFF. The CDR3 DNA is TGTGCCAGCAGTAGCGGCACCGGGGAGCTGTTTTTT. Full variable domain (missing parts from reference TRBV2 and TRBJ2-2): EPEVTQTPSHQVTQMGQEVILRCVPISNHLYFYWYRQILGQKVEFLVSFYNNEISEKSEIFDDQFSVERPDGSNFTLKIRSTKLEDSAMYFCASSSGTGELFFGEGSRLTVL.

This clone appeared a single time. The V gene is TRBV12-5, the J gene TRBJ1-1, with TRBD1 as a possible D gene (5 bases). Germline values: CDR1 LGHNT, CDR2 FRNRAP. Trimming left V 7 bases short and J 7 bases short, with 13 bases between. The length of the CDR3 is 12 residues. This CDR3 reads CASVGGTVEAFF. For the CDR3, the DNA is TGTGCTAGTGTCGGCGGGACGGTTGAAGCTTTCTTT.

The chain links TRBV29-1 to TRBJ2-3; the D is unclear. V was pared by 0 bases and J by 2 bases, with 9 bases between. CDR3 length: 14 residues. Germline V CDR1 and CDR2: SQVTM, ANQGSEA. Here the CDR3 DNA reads TGCAGCGTTGAAGATCAACGGGCCACAGATACGCAGTATTTT. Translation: CSVEDQRATDTQYF.

The CDR3 sequence is CASSYSYTPEQYF. CDR3 sequence (DNA): TGTGCCAGCAGTTACTCGTATACCCCTGAGCAGTACTTC. The J gene is TRBJ2-7, the V gene TRBV6-2 or TRBV6-3; D ambiguous. CDR3 length equals 13 residues. Germline CDR1 is MNHEY and CDR2 is SVGEGT. Trimming removed 0 bases at V and 7 bases at J, with 10 bases between.

The CDR3 is CASTVAGPSYEQYF. The DNA for the CDR3 is TGTGCCAGCACCGTAGCGGGCCCATCCTACGAGCAGTACTTC. The V and J genes are TRBV6-1 and TRBJ2-7; 7 nucleotides agree with TRBD2. There are 14 residues in the CDR3. Germline CDR1 and CDR2: MNHNS and SASEGT. With V trimmed by 7 bases and J by 1 base, 7 bases remained unmatched.

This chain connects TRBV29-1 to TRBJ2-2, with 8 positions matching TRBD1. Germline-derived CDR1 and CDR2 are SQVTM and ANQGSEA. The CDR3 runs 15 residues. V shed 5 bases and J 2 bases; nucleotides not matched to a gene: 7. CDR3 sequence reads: CSVRTGPSNTGELFF. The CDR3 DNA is TGCAGCGTTCGGACAGGGCCCTCCAACACCGGGGAGCTGTTTTTT.

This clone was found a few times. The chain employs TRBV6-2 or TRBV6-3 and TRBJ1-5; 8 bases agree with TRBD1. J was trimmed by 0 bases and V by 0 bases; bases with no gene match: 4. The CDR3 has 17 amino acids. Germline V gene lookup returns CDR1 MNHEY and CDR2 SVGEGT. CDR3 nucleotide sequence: TGTGCCAGCAGTTACTCGGGGACAGGTTATAGCAATCAGCCCCAGCATTTT. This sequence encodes CASSYSGTGYSNQPQHF.

CDR3 sequence reads: CASSVGVSYEQYF. The CDR3 DNA is TGTGCCAGCAGCGTCGGGGTGTCCTACGAGCAGTACTTC. The rearrangement uses TRBV9 and TRBJ2-7; D might be TRBD2 (5 bases). The CDR3 spans 13 residues. Germline V gene sequence: CDR1 SGDLS, CDR2 YYNGEE. With 2 bases removed from V and 1 base from J, the gap between germline ends came to 7 bases.

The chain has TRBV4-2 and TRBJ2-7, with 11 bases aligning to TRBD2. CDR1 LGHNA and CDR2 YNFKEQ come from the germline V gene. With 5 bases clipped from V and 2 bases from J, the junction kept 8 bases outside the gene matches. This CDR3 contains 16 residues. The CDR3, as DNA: TGTGCCAGCAGCATTCTAGCGGGAGGATTCCCCTACGAGCAGTACTTC. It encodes CASSILAGGFPYEQYF.

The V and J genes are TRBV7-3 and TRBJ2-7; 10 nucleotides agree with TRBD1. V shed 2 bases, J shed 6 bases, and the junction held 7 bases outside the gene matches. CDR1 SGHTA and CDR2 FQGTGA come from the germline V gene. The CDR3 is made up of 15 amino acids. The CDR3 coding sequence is TGTGCCAGCAGCTTACAGGGGACAGGGGCCACCGAGCAGTACTTC. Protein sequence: CASSLQGTGATEQYF. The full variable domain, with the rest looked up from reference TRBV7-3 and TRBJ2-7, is GAGVSQTPSNKVTEKGKYVELRCDPISGHTALYWYRQSLGQGPEFLIYFQGTGAADDSGLPNDRFFAVRPEGSVSTLKIQRTERGDSAVYLCASSLQGTGATEQYFGPGTRLTVT.

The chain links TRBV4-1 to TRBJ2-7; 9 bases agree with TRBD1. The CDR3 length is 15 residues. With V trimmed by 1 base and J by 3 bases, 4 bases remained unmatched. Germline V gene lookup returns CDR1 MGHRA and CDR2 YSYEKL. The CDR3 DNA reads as TGCGCCAGCAGCCAAGGACAGGGGGACAACTACGAGCAGTACTTC. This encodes CASSQGQGDNYEQYF.

The CDR3 region is CASSFLDNSPLHF. In DNA, the CDR3 is TGTGCCAGCAGCTTCTTGGATAATTCACCCCTCCACTTT. The chain employs TRBV5-4 and TRBJ1-6; no firm D call. The germline CDR1 and CDR2 sequences are SGHNT and YYREEE (reference sequence). This CDR3 is built from 13 residues. Trimming removed 2 bases from V and 5 bases from J, with 5 bases in between.

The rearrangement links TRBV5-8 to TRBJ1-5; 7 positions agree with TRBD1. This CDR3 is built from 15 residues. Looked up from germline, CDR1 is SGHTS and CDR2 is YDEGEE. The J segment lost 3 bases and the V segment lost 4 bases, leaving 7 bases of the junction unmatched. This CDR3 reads CASSTDQGDNQPQHF. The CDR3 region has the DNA TGTGCCAGCAGCACCGATCAGGGGGACAATCAGCCCCAGCATTTT.

The CDR3 region is CASSYFGQTTDTQYF. CDR3 coding DNA: TGTGCCAGCAGTTATTTTGGACAGACCACAGATACGCAGTATTTT. This rearrangement joins TRBV6-2 or TRBV6-3 to TRBJ2-3; perhaps TRBD1 as D (6 bases). CDR1 is MNHEY, CDR2 SVGEGT, per germline. The CDR3 is made up of 15 amino acids. The V and J ends lost 3 bases and 2 bases respectively, with 12 bases between them.

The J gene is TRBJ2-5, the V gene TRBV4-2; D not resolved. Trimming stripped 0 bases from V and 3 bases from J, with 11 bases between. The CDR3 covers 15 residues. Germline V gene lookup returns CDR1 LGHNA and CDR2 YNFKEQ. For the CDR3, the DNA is TGTGCCAGCAGCCAAGACCGTGCCAACAAAGAGACCCAGTACTTC. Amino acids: CASSQDRANKETQYF.

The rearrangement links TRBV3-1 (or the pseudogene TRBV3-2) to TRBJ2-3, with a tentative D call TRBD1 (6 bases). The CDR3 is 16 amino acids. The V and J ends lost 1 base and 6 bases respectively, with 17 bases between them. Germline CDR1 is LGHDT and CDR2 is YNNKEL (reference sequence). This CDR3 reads CASSQGGPPDGDTQYF. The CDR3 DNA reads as TGTGCCAGCAGCCAAGGGGGGCCTCCGGATGGGGATACGCAGTATTTT.

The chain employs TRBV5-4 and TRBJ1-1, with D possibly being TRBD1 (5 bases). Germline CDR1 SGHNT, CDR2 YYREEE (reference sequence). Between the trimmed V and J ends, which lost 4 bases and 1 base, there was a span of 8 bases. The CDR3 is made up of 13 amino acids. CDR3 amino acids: CASSRGRNTEAFF. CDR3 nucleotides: TGTGCCAGCAGCCGGGGACGGAACACTGAAGCTTTCTTT.

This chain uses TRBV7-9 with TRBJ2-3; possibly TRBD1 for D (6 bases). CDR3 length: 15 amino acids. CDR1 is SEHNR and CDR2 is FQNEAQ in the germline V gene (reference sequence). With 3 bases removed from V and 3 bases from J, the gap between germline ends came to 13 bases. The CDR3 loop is CASSFPTGTTDTQYF. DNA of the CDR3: TGTGCCAGCAGCTTCCCGACAGGAACTACAGATACGCAGTATTTT.

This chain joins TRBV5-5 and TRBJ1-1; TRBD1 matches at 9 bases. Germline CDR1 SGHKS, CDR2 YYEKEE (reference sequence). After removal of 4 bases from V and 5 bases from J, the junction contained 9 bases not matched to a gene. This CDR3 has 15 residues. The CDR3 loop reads CASSRTGDMSTEAFF. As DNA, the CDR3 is TGTGCCAGCAGCAGGACAGGGGATATGTCGACTGAAGCTTTCTTT.

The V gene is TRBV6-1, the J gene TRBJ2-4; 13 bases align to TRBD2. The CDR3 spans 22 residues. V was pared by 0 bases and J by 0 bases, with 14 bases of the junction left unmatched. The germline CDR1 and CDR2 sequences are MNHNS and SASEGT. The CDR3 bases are TGTGCCAGCAGTGAAGCCGACAGGGTACGACTAGCGGGAGGAAGAGCCAAAAACATTCAGTACTTC. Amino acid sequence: CASSEADRVRLAGGRAKNIQYF.

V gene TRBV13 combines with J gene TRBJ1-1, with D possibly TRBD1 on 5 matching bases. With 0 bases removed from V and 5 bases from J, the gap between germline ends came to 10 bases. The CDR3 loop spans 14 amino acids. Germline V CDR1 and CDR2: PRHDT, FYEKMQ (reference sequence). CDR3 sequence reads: CASSLGQGVTEAFF. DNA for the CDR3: TGTGCCAGCAGCTTAGGCCAAGGGGTAACTGAAGCTTTCTTT.

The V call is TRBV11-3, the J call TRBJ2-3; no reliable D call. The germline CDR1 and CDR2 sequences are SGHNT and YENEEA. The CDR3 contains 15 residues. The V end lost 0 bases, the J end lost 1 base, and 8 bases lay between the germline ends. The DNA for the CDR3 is TGTGCCAGCAGCTTAGATCCCTCGGGCACAGATACGCAGTATTTT. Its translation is CASSLDPSGTDTQYF. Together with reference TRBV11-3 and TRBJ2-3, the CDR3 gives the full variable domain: EAGVVQSPRYKIIEKKQPVAFWCNPISGHNTLYWYLQNLGQGPELLIRYENEEAVDDSQLPKDRFSAERLKGVDSTLKIQPAELGDSAVYLCASSLDPSGTDTQYFGPGTRLTVL.

For the CDR3, the DNA is TGTGCCAGCGGGACTGTTGTGAGCGCGCACGAGCAGTTCTTC. Protein sequence: CASGTVVSAHEQFF. This chain uses TRBV7-2 with TRBJ2-1, with D possibly matching TRBD2 (6 bases). Trimming shortened V by 8 bases and J by 10 bases, and 21 bases separated the two germline ends. Germline V gene data show CDR1 as SGHTA and CDR2 as FQGNSA. The CDR3 extends over 14 amino acids.